The sequence of this TCR beta chain was determined in a study of blood T cell repertoires in COVID-19. Germline CDR1 is SEHNR and CDR2 is FQNEAQ (reference sequence). V shed 5 bases, J shed 2 bases, and the junction held 9 bases outside the gene matches. This CDR3 is built from 17 residues. Here immunoSEQ multiplex PCR was the method, and the copy in TCRdb shows in-frame clones only, minus some. The sample has a few hundred thousand clones, about 87% seen once; the top ten hold 3% to 3.5%. Sequencing was done on a sample of peripheral blood. The receptor was isolated from a man aged 60 to 75 with acute or convalescent COVID-19. V and J are TRBV7-9 and TRBJ1-3; 10 positions match TRBD1. In nucleotides, the CDR3 is TGTGCCAGCAGCCAAACCCCGGGACAGGGGACTGGAAACACCATATATTTT. Translated, it gives CASSQTPGQGTGNTIYF.